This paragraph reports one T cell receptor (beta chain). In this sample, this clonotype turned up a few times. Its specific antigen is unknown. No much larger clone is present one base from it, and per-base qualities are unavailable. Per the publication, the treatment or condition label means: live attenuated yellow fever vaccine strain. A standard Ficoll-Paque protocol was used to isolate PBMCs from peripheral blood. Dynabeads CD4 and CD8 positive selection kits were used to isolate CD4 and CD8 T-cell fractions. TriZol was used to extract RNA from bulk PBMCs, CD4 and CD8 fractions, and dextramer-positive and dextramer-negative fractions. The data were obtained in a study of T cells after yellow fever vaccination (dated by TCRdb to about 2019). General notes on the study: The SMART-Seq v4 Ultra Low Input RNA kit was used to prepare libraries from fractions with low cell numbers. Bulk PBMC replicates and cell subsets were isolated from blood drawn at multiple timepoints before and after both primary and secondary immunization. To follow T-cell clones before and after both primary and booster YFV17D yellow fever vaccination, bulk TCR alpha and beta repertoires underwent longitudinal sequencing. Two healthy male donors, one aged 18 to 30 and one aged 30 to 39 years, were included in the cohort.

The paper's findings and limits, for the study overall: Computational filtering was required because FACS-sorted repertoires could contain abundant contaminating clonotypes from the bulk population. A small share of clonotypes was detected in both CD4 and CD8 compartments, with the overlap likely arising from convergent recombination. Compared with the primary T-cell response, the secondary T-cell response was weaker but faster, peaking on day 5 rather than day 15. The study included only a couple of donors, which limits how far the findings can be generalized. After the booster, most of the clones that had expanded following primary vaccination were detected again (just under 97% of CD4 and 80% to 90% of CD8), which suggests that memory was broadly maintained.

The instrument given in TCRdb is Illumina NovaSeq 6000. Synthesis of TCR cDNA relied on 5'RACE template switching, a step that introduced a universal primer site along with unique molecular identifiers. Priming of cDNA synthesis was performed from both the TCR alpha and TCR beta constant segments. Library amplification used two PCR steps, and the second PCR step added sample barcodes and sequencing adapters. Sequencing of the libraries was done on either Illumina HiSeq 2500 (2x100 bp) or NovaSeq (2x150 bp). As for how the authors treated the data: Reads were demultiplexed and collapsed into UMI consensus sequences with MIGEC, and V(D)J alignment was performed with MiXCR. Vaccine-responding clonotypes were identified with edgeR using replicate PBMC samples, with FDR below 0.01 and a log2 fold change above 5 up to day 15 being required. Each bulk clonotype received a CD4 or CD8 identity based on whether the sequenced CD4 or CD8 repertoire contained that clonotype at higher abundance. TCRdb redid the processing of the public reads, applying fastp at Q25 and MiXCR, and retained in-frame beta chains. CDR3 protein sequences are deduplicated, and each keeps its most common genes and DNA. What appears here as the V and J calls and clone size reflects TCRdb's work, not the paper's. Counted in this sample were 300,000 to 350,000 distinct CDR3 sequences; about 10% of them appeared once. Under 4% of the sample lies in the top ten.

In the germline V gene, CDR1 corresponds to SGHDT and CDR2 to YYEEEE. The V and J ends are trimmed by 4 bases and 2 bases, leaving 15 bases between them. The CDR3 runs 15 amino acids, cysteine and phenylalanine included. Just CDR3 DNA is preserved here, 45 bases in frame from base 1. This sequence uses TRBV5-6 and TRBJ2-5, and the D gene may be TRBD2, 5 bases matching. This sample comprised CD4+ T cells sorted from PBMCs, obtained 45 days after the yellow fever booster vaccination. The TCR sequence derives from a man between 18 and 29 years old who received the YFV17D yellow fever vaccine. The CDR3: CASSLAGIRQETQYF. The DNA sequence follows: TGTGCCAGCAGCCTGGCCGGGATAAGACAAGAGACCCAGTACTTC.